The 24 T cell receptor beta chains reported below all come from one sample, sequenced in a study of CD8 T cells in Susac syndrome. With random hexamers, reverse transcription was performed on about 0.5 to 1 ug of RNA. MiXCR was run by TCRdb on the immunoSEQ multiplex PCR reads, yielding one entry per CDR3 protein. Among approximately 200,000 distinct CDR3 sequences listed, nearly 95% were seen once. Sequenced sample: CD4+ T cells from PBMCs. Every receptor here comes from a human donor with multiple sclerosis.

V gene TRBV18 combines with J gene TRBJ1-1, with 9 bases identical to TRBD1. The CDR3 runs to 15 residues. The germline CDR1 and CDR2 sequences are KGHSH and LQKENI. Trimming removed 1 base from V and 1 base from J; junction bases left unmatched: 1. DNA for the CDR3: TGTGCCAGCTCACCACAGGACAGGGGGAACACTGAAGCTTTCTTT. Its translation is CASSPQDRGNTEAFF.

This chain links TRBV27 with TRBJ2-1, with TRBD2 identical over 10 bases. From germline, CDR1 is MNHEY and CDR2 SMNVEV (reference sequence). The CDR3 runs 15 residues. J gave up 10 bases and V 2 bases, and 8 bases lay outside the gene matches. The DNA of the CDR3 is TGTGCCAGCAGTTTAAGCGGGAGGGCCCACGGGGAGCAGTTCTTC. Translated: CASSLSGRAHGEQFF.

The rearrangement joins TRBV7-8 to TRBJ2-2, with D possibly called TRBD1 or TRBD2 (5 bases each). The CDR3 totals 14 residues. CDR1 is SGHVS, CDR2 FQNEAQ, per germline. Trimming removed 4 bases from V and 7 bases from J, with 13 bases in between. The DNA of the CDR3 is TGTGCCAGCAGCTCGGGACGTTCTTTCGGGGAGCTGTTTTTT. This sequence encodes CASSSGRSFGELFF.

The DNA for the CDR3 is TGCAGCGTTGATAGGATCGGGACAGGGGGGTATGGCTACACCTTC. It yields the protein CSVDRIGTGGYGYTF. The V call is TRBV29-1, the J call TRBJ1-2; 11 bases fit TRBD1. The V and J ends lost 3 bases and 5 bases, in that order; junction bases with no gene match: 8. The V gene's germline CDR1 is SQVTM and CDR2 ANQGSEA. The CDR3 spans 15 residues.

As DNA, the CDR3 is TGTGCCAGCAGCCAAGATAAGATAGCGGGGACCGCATCCTACGAGCAGTACTTC. Translating gives CASSQDKIAGTASYEQYF. The chain recombines TRBV3-1 with TRBJ2-7; 8 nucleotides align to TRBD2. This CDR3 spans 18 amino acids. Losses at the gene ends were 0 bases for V and 1 base for J; bases not matched to a gene: 11. Per the germline V gene, CDR1 is LGHDT and CDR2 is YNNKEL (reference sequence).

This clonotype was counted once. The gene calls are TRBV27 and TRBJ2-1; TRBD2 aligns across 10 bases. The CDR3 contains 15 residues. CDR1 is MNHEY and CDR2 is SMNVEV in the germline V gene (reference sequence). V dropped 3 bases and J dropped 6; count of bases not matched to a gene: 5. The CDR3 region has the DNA TGTGCCAGCAGTTTCGTGTCTAGCGGGAGCAATGAGCAGTTCTTC. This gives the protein CASSFVSSGSNEQFF.

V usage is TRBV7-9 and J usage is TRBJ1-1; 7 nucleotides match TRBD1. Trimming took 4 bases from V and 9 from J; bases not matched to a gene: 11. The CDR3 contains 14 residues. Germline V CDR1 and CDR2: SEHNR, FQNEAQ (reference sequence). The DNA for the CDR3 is TGTGCCAGCAGCTCCGACAGGGTGAAATTGAAAGCTTTCTTT. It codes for CASSSDRVKLKAFF.

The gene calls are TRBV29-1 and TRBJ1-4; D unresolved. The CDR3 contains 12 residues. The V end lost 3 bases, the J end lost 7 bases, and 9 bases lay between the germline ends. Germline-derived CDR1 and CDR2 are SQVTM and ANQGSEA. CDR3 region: CSVDGVGEKLFF. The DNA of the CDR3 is TGCAGCGTTGACGGGGTGGGTGAAAAACTGTTTTTT.

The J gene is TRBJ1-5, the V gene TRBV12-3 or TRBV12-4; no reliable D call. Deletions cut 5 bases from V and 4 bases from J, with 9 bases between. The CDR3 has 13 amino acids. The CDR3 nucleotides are TGTGCCAGCAGTCCTAAAGGGAATCAGCCCCAGCATTTT. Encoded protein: CASSPKGNQPQHF.

CDR3 bases: TGTGCCAGCAGTTCCTTCGGGACTAGCGAGGATTATGAGCAGTTCTTC. This translates into CASSSFGTSEDYEQFF. The rearrangement joins TRBV6-5 to TRBJ2-1; 10 nucleotides line up with TRBD2. J gave up 8 bases and V 4 bases, and 11 bases lay outside the gene matches. The CDR3 consists of 16 residues. Germline lookup yields CDR1 MNHEY and CDR2 SVGAGI.

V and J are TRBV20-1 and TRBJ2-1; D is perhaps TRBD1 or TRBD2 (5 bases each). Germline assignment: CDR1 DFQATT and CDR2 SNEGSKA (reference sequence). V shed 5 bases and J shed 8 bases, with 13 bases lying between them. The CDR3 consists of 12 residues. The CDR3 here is CSAWGNRDEQFF. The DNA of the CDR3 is TGCAGTGCTTGGGGGAATCGGGATGAGCAGTTCTTC.

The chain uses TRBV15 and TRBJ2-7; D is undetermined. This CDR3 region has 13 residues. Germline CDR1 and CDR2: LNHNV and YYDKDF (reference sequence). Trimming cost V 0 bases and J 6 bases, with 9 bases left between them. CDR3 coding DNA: TGTGCCACCAGCAGAGACCCGCCGGGCGAGCAGTACTTC. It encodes CATSRDPPGEQYF.

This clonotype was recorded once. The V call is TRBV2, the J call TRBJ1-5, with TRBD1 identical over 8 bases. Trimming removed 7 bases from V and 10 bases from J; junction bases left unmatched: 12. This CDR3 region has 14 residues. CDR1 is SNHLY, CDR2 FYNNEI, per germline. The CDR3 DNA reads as TGTGCCAGCACATTGGACAGGGTGGCAGAACCCCAGCATTTT. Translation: CASTLDRVAEPQHF.

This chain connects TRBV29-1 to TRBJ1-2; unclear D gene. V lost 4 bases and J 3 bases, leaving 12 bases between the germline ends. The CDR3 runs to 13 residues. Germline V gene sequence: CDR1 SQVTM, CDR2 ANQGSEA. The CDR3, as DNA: TGCAGCGTTGTGCGCAGGTCCGACTATGGCTACACCTTC. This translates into CSVVRRSDYGYTF.

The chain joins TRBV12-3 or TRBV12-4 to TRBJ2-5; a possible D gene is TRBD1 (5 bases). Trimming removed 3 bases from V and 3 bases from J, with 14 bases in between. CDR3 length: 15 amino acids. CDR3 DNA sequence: TGTGCCAGCAGTTTTGGAGACAGAAATAAAGAGACCCAGTACTTC. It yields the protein CASSFGDRNKETQYF.

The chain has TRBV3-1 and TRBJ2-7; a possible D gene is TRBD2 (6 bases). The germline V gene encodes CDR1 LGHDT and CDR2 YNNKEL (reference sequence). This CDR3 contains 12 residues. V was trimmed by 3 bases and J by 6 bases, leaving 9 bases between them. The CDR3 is CASSQEGREQYF. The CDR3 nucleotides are TGTGCCAGCAGCCAGGAGGGTCGCGAGCAGTACTTC.

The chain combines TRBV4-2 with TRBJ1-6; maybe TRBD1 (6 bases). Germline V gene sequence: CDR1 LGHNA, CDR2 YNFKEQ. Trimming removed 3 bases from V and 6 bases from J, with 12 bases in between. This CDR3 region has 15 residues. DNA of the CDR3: TGTGCCAGCAGCCATACACAGGGAGGTAATTCACCCCTCCACTTT. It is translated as CASSHTQGGNSPLHF.

Here the CDR3 DNA reads TGTGCCGCTCGGGAGAGCGGGACAGATACGCAGTATTTT. Translating it yields CAARESGTDTQYF. The chain carries TRBV6-5 and TRBJ2-3, with a possible D match to TRBD2 (6 bases). Trimming took 11 bases from V and 3 from J, leaving 15 bases between them. Germline V gene sequence: CDR1 MNHEY, CDR2 SVGAGI. This CDR3 has 13 amino acids.

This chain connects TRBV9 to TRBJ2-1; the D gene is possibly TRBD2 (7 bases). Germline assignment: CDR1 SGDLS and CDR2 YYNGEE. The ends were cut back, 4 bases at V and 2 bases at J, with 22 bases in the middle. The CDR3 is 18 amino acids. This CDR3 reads CASSPRGQGRETYNEQFF. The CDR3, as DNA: TGTGCCAGCAGCCCGAGGGGTCAGGGGCGGGAGACCTACAATGAGCAGTTCTTC.

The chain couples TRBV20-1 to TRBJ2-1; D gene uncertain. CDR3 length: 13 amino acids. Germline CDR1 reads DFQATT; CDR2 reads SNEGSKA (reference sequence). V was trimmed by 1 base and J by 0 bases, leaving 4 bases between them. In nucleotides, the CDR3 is TGCAGTGCTAGAGGACTCTCCTACAATGAGCAGTTCTTC. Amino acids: CSARGLSYNEQFF.

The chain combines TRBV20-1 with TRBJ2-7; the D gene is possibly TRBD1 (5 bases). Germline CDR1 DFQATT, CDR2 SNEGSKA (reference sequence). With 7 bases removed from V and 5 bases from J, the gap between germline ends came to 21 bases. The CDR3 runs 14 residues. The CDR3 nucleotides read TGCAGTGTTGCAGGGCGGCAGAATTGGAACGAGCAGTACTTC. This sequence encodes CSVAGRQNWNEQYF.

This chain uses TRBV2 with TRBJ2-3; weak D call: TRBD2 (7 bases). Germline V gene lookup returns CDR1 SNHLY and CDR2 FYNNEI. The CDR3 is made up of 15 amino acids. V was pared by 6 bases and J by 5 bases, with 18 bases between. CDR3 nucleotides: TGTGCCAGCAGCTCCCAATCGGGGGGCCTAGATACGCAGTATTTT. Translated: CASSSQSGGLDTQYF.

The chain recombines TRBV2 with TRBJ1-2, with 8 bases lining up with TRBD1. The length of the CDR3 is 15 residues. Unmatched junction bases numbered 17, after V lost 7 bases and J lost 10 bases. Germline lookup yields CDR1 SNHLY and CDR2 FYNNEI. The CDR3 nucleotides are TGTGCCAGCAAGGGGGAGGCAGGGGGCAGCCTTCCCTACACCTTC. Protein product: CASKGEAGGSLPYTF.

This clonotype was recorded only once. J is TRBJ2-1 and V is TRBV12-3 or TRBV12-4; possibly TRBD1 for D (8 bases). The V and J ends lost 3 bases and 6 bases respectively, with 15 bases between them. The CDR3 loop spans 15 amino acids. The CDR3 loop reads CASSFPSGTGNEQFF. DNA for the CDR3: TGTGCCAGCAGTTTCCCCAGCGGGACAGGCAATGAGCAGTTCTTC.